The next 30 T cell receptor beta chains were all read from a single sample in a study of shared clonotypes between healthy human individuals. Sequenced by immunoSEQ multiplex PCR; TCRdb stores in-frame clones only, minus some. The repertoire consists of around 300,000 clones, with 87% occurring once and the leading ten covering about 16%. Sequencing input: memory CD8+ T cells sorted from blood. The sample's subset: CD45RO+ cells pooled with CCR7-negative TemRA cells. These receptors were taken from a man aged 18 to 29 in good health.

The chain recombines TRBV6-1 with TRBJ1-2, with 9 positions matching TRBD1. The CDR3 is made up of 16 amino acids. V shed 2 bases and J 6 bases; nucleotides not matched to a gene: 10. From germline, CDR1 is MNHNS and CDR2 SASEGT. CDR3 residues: CASSERQFTGGDGYTF. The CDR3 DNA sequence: TGTGCCAGCAGTGAACGACAATTCACAGGGGGCGATGGCTACACCTTC.

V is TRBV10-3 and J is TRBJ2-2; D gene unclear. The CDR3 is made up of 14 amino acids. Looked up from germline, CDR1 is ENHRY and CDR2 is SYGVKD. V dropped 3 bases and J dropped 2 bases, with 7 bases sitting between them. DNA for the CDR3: TGTGCCATCAGTGACCTGGAAAACACCGGGGAGCTGTTTTTT. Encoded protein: CAISDLENTGELFF.

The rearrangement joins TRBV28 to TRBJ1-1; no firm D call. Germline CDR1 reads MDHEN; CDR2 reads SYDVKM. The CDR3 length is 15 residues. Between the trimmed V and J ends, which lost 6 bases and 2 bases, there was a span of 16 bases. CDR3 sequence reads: CASSKLSLFNTEAFF. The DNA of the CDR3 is TGTGCCAGCAGCAAATTGAGTCTCTTCAACACTGAAGCTTTCTTT.

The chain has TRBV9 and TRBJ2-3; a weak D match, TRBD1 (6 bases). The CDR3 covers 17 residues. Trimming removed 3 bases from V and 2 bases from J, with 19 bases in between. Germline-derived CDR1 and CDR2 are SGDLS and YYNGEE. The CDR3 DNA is TGTGCCAGCAGCGCCCCCTCAATGGGACACACCACAGATACGCAGTATTTT. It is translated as CASSAPSMGHTTDTQYF.

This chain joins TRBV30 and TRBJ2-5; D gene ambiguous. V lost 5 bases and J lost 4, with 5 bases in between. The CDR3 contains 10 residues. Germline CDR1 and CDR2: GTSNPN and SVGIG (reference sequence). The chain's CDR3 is CAWEAETQYF. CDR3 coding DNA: TGTGCCTGGGAAGCAGAGACCCAGTACTTC.

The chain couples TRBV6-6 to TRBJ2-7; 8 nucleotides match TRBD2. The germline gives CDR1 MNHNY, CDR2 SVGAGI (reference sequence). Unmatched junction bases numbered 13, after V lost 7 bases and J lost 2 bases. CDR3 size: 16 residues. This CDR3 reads CASTPGTAGRAYEQYF. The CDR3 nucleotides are TGTGCCAGCACCCCCGGGACCGCCGGGAGGGCCTACGAGCAGTACTTC.

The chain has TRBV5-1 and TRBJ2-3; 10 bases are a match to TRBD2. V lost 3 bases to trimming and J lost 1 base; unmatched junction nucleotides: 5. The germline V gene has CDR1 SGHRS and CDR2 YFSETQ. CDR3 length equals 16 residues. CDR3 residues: CASSYSLAGGTDTQYF. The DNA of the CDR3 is TGCGCCAGCAGCTATTCTCTAGCGGGGGGCACAGATACGCAGTATTTT.

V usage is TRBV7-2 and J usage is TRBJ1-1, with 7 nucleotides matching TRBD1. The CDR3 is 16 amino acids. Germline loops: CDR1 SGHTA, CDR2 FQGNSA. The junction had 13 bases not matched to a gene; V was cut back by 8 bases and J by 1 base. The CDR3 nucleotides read TGTGCCAGCCGGCGGGGGGAGGGGGCACAGAACACTGAAGCTTTCTTT. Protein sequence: CASRRGEGAQNTEAFF.

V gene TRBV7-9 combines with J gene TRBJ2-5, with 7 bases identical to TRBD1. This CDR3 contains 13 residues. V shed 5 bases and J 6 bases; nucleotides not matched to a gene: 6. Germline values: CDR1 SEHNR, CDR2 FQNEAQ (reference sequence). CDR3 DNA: TGTGCCAGCAGCCCCACAGGGGAAAAGACCCAGTACTTC. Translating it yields CASSPTGEKTQYF.

CDR3: CASSSSLGLVVYEQYF. CDR3 DNA sequence: TGTGCCAGCAGCTCCTCCCTGGGACTCGTGGTGTACGAGCAGTACTTC. This chain uses TRBV27 with TRBJ2-7; D perhaps matches TRBD2 (6 bases). The CDR3 extends over 16 amino acids. Germline CDR1 and CDR2: MNHEY and SMNVEV (reference sequence). The V end lost 6 bases, the J end lost 4 bases, and 22 bases lay between the germline ends.

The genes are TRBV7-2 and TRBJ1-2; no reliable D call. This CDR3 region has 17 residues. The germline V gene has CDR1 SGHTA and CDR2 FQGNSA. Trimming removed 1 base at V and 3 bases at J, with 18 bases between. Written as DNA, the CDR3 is TGTGCCAGCAGCTTAGGGGCAGGACCAAGATTTGACTATGGCTACACCTTC. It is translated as CASSLGAGPRFDYGYTF.

CDR3 coding DNA: TGTGCCAGCAGCTTCCCCAACAGGGCCGCTATGGGCTATGGCTACACCTTC. Protein: CASSFPNRAAMGYGYTF. This chain joins TRBV7-2 and TRBJ1-2; possibly TRBD1 for D (6 bases). The V gene's germline CDR1 is SGHTA and CDR2 FQGNSA. This CDR3 region has 17 residues. V shed 3 bases and J shed 4 bases, with 21 bases lying between them.

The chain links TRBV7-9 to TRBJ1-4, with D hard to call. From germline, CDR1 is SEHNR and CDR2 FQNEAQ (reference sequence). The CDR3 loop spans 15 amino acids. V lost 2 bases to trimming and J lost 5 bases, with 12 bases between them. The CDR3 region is CASSLRGEGNEKLFF. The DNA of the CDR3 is TGTGCCAGCAGCTTACGTGGAGAGGGAAATGAAAAACTGTTTTTT. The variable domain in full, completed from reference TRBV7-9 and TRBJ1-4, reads DTGVSQNPRHKITKRGQNVTFRCDPISEHNRLYWYRQTLGQGPEFLTYFQNEAQLEKSRLLSDRFSAERPKGSFSTLEIQRTEQGDSAMYLCASSLRGEGNEKLFFGSGTQLSVL.

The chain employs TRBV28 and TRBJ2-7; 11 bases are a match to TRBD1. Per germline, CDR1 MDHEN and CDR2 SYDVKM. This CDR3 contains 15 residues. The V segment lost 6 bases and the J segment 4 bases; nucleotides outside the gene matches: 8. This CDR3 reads CASSNRDRGRYEQYF. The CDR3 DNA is TGTGCCAGCAGCAACCGGGACAGGGGGAGGTACGAGCAGTACTTC.

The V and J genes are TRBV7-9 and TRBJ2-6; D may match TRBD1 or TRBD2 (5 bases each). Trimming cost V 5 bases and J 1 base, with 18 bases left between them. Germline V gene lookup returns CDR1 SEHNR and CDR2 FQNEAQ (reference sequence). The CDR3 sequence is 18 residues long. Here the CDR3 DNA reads TGTGCCAGCAGCCCGTTCCCGGGACCACGATCTGGGGCCAACGTCCTGACTTTC. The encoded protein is CASSPFPGPRSGANVLTF. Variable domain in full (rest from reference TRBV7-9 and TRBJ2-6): DTGVSQNPRHKITKRGQNVTFRCDPISEHNRLYWYRQTLGQGPEFLTYFQNEAQLEKSRLLSDRFSAERPKGSFSTLEIQRTEQGDSAMYLCASSPFPGPRSGANVLTFGAGSRLTVL.

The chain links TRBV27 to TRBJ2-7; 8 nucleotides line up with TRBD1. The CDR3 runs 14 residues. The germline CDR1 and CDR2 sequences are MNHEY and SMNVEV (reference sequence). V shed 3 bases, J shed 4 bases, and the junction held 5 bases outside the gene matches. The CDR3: CASSFSRTGYEQYF. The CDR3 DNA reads TGTGCCAGCAGTTTCTCCAGGACAGGGTACGAGCAGTACTTC.

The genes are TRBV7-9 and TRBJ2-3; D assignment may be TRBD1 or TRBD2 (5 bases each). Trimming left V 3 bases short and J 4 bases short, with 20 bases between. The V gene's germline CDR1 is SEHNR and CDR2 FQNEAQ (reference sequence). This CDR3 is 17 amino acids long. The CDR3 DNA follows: TGTGCCAGCAGCTTTCCTCGAAAGAGGGGCTCCGCAGATACGCAGTATTTT. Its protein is CASSFPRKRGSADTQYF.

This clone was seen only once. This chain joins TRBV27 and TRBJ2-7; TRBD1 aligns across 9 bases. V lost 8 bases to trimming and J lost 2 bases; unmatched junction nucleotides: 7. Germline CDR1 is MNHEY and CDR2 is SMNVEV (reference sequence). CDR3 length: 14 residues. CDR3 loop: CASGGTGTPYEQYF. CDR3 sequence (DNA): TGTGCCAGCGGCGGGACAGGGACCCCCTACGAGCAGTACTTC.

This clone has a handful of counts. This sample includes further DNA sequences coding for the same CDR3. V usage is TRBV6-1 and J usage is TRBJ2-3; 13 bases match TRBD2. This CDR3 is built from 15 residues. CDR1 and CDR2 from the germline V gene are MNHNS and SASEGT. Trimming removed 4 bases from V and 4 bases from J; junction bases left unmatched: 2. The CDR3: CASSGLAGGPDTQYF. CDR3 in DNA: TGTGCCAGCAGTGGACTAGCGGGGGGACCAGATACGCAGTATTTT.

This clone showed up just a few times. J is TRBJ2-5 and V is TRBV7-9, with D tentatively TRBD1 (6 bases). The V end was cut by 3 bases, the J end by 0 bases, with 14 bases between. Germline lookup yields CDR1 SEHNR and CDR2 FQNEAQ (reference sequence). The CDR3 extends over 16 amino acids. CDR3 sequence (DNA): TGTGCCAGCAGCTTTAGGGGAGACAGGTACCAAGAGACCCAGTACTTC. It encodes CASSFRGDRYQETQYF.

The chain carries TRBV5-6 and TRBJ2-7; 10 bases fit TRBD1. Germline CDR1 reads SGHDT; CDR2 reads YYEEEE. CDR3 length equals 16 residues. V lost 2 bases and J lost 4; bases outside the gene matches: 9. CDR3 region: CASSFWGGTGVYEQYF. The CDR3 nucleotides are TGTGCCAGCAGCTTTTGGGGCGGGACAGGGGTTTACGAGCAGTACTTC.

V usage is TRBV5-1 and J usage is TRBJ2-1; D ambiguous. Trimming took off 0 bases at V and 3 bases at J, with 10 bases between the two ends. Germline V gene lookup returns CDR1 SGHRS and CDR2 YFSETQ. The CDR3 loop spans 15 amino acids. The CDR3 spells CASSLEAFYYNEQFF. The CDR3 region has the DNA TGCGCCAGCAGCTTGGAGGCCTTTTACTACAATGAGCAGTTCTTC.

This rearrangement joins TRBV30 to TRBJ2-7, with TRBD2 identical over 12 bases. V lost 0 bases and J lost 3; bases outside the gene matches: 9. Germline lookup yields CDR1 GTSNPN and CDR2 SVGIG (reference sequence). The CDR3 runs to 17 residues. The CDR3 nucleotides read TGTGCCTGGAGTGTAGAACTAGCGGGAGGAAGGGTCTACGAGCAGTACTTC. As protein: CAWSVELAGGRVYEQYF.

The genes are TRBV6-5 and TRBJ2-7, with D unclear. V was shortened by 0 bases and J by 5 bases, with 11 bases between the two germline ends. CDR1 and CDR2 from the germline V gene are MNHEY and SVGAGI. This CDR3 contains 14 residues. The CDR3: CASSYSSLADEQYF. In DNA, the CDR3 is TGTGCCAGCAGTTACTCGTCTCTCGCGGACGAGCAGTACTTC.

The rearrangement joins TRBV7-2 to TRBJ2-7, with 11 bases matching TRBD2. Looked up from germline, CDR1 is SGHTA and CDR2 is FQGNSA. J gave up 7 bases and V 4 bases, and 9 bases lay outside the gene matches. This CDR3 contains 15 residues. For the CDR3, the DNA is TGTGCCAGCAGCTCGTATTTAGCGGGGGGGCTTGAGCAGTACTTC. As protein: CASSSYLAGGLEQYF.

CDR3 in amino acids: CASNSLNSGANVLTF. CDR3 nucleotides: TGTGCCAGCAATTCACTAAACTCTGGGGCCAACGTCCTGACTTTC. V and J are TRBV28 and TRBJ2-6; no firm D call. The V gene lost 7 bases and the J gene lost 0 bases, with 10 bases spanning the gap. Per germline, CDR1 MDHEN and CDR2 SYDVKM. The CDR3 spans 15 residues.

CDR3 coding DNA: TGTGCCAGCAGCTTAGTCGTTAACTATGGCTACACCTTC. It encodes CASSLVVNYGYTF. The gene calls are TRBV7-9 and TRBJ1-2; D gene unclear. CDR1 is SEHNR, CDR2 FQNEAQ, per germline (reference sequence). This CDR3 region has 13 residues. Trimming stripped 1 base from V and 1 base from J, with 4 bases between.

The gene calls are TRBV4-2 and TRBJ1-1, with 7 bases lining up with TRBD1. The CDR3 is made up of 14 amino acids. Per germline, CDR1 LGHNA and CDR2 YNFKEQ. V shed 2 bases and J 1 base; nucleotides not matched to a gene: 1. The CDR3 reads CASSQRTGNTEAFF. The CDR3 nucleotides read TGTGCCAGCAGCCAAAGGACAGGGAACACTGAAGCTTTCTTT.

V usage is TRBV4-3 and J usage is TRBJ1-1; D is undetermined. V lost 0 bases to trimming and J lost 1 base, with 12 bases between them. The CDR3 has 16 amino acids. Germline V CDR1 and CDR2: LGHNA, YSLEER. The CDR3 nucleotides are TGCGCCAGCAGCCAAGAAACCGGGGTTGGGAACACTGAAGCTTTCTTT. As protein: CASSQETGVGNTEAFF.

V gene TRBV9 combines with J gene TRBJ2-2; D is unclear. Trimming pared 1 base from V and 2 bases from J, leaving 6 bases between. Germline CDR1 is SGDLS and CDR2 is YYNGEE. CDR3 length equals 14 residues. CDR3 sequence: CASSVSGNTGELFF. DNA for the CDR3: TGTGCCAGCAGCGTAAGTGGTAACACCGGGGAGCTGTTTTTT.